The text below deals with one T cell receptor beta chain. The antigen is undetermined. This sample stems from a study of T-cell reconstitution after alpha-beta-depleted transplantation in children. Findings and limits, study-wide: Certain patients had high TCRbeta diversity at day 60, and it came from recipient T cells and thymic progenitors that survived. Expanded graft clones, several hundred of them, were reportedly the source of alpha-beta T cells about two months after transplant. When one year had passed after transplant, most T-cell counts and diversity came from newly produced T cells.

Unique molecular identifiers were used in preparing the TCRbeta library. TCRdb re-derived calls from the PCR reads in MiXCR, one entry per CDR3 protein. This table has 250,000 to 300,000 distinct CDR3 sequences, over 7% appearing once. This clonotype was sampled from a female patient between 2 and 15 years old who had a stem cell transplant for Fanconi anemia, so the T cells may come from the graft donor. The sequencing here drew on peripheral blood, taken 360 days after TCRalphabeta/CD19-depleted stem cell transplant.

Written as DNA, the CDR3 is TGTGCCAGCAGTAAACAGGGGGCTGGGGAGACCCAGTACTTC. This codes for CASSKQGAGETQYF. This chain uses TRBV27 with TRBJ2-5, with 9 bases lining up with TRBD1. Germline V gene sequence: CDR1 MNHEY, CDR2 SMNVEV (reference sequence). V was clipped by 5 bases and J by 5 bases; unmatched bases: 6. The CDR3 runs 14 residues.